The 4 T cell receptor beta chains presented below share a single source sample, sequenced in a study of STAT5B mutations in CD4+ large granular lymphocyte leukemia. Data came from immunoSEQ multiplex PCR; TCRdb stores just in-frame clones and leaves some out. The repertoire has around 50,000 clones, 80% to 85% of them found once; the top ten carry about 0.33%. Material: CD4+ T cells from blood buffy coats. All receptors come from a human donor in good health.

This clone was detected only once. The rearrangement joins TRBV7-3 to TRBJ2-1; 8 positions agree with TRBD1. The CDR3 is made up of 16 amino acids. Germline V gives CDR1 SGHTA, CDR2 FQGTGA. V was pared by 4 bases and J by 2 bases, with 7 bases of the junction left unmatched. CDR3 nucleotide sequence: TGTGCCAGCAGCTCCCGGGACAGGCAAACCTACAATGAGCAGTTCTTC. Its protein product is CASSSRDRQTYNEQFF. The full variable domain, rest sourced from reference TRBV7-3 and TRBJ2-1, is GAGVSQTPSNKVTEKGKYVELRCDPISGHTALYWYRQSLGQGPEFLIYFQGTGAADDSGLPNDRFFAVRPEGSVSTLKIQRTERGDSAVYLCASSSRDRQTYNEQFFGPGTRLTVL.

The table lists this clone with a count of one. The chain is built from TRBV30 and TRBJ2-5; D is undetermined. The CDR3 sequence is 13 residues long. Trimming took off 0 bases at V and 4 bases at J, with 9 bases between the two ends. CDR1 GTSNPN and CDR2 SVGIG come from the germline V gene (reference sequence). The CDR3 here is CAWSVSPLETQYF. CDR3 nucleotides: TGTGCCTGGAGTGTGTCCCCCCTAGAGACCCAGTACTTC.

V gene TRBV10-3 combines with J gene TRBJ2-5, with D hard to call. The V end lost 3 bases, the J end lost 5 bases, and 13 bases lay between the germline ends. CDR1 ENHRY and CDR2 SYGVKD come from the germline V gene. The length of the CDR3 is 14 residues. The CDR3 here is CAISDSKQAETQYF. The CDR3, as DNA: TGTGCCATCAGTGACTCGAAGCAGGCGGAGACCCAGTACTTC.

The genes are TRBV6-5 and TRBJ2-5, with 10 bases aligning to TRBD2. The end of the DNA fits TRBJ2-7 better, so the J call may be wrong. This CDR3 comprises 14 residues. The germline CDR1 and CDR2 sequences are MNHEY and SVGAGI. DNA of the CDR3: TGTGCCAGCAGTAGGCTAGCGGGAGCTTACGAGCAGTACTTC. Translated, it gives CASSRLAGAYEQYF.